This T cell receptor beta chain was obtained from a study of cytomegalovirus exposure and HLA in healthy donors. Remarks on this clone: Its antigen is still unknown.

Whole-study results and caveats: Sequencing depth roughly uniform across donors was assumed in presence/absence analyses. Across donors, most TCRs were seen rarely, yet some public ones were widespread. For TCR beta chains, V- and J-gene trimming was later linked to a missense DCLRE1C variant.

The germline V and J ends were trimmed by 8 bases and 0 bases, with 15 bases remaining between them. The CDR3 has 15 residues. Germline V lookup: CDR1 MNHEY, CDR2 SMNVEV (reference sequence). In the PCR, 60 Vbeta and 13 Jbeta primers were used. Assay used: immunoSEQ multiplex PCR; TCRdb lists only in-frame clones, some missing. Of over 55,000 clones in the sample, 80% to 90% were seen once. Sequenced input: PBMCs. The receptor was isolated from a woman aged 25 to 39 in good health and CMV-seropositive. The chain employs TRBV27 and TRBJ2-3; a possible D gene is TRBD2 (6 bases). The CDR3 loop reads CASSKRTTSTDTQYF. The CDR3, as DNA: TGTGCCAGCTCTAAAAGGACTACCAGCACAGATACGCAGTATTTT.